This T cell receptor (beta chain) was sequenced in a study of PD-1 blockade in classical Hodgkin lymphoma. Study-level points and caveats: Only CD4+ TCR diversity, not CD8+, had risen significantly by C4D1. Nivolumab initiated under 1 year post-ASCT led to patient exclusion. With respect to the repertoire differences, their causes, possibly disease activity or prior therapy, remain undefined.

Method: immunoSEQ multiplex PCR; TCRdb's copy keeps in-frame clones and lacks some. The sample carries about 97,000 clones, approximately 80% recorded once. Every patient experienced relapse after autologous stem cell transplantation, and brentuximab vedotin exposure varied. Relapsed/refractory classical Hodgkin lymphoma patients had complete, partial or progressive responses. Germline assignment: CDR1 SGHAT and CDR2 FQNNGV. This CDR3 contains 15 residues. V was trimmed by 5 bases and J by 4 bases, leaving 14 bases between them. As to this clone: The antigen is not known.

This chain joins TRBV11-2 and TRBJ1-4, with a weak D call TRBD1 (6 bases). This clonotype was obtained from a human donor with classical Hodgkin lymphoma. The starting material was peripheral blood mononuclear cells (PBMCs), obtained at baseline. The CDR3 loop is CASSRQQGFNEKLFF. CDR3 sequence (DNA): TGTGCCAGCAGCAGACAACAGGGTTTTAATGAAAAACTGTTTTTT.